A selection of T cell receptor beta chains follows, all from one sample in a study of blood T cell repertoires in COVID-19. Sequencing was performed with immunoSEQ multiplex PCR; in TCRdb, only in-frame clones are kept and a portion is missing. The sample holds about 180,000 clones, approximately 81% seen once. The sequenced material came from peripheral blood. These receptors all come from a person aged 65 to 79 with COVID-19, enrolled during active disease. CDR3s include the opening cysteine and the closing phenylalanine or tryptophan. Fields, in order: clone size, V gene, J gene, D gene, CDR3 DNA, CDR3 protein. The D gene is left open where the match is weak. Size values are once, few and many counts, or a class for expanded clones, and some rows have none.

clone size: -; V gene: TRBV28; J gene: TRBJ2-7; D gene: TRBD2; CDR3 DNA: TGTGCCAGCAGCGCCCCGGGGGGGCGCATGACCTACGAGCAGTACTTC; CDR3 protein: CASSAPGGRMTYEQYF
clone size: -; V gene: TRBV5-6; J gene: TRBJ1-1; D gene: TRBD1; CDR3 DNA: TGTGCCAGCGCTCGACAGGGGAACACTGAAGCTTTCTTT; CDR3 protein: CASARQGNTEAFF
clone size: -; V gene: TRBV7-2; J gene: TRBJ2-3; D gene: -; CDR3 DNA: TGTGCCAGCAGCCCAAGCACCGTGGCAGATACGCAGTATTTT; CDR3 protein: CASSPSTVADTQYF
clone size: medium-sized; V gene: TRBV23-1; J gene: TRBJ2-7; D gene: -; CDR3 DNA: TGCGCCAGCAGTGTGGGGGGTACCCACTGGTCGGACTACGAGCAGTACTTC; CDR3 protein: CASSVGGTHWSDYEQYF
clone size: -; V gene: TRBV6-5; J gene: TRBJ1-4; D gene: -; CDR3 DNA: TGTGCCAGCAGTTACCAAGAAACAGCTTTTAATGAAAAACTGTTTTTT; CDR3 protein: CASSYQETAFNEKLFF
clone size: -; V gene: TRBV7-9; J gene: TRBJ1-3; D gene: TRBD1; CDR3 DNA: TGTGCCAGCAGCTCCCCCGGACAGGGAGGAAACACCATATATTTT; CDR3 protein: CASSSPGQGGNTIYF
clone size: -; V gene: TRBV7-6; J gene: TRBJ1-1; D gene: TRBD1; CDR3 DNA: TGTGCCAGCAGCATGACAGGGGCGAACACTGAAGCTTTCTTT; CDR3 protein: CASSMTGANTEAFF
clone size: -; V gene: TRBV7-3; J gene: TRBJ2-1; D gene: TRBD2; CDR3 DNA: TGTGCCAGCAGCGTCACGCGGGGGAATGAGCAGTTCTTC; CDR3 protein: CASSVTRGNEQFF
clone size: -; V gene: TRBV5-1; J gene: TRBJ2-1; D gene: -; CDR3 DNA: TGCGCCAGCAGCGGCGGACAGCGGCACAATGAGCAGTTCTTC; CDR3 protein: CASSGGQRHNEQFF
clone size: -; V gene: TRBV3-1/TRBV3-2; J gene: TRBJ1-6; D gene: -; CDR3 DNA: TGTGCCAGCAGCCGGGAGGGGCATTCAAATTCACCCCTCCACTTT; CDR3 protein: CASSREGHSNSPLHF
clone size: -; V gene: TRBV30; J gene: TRBJ2-7; D gene: TRBD2; CDR3 DNA: TGTGCCGGAAGGACTAGCGGACCCCCCGCGCAGTACTTC; CDR3 protein: CAGRTSGPPAQYF
clone size: -; V gene: TRBV28; J gene: TRBJ1-2; D gene: TRBD1; CDR3 DNA: TGTGCCAGCAGAGAACCGGGACAGTACTATGGCTACACCTTC; CDR3 protein: CASREPGQYYGYTF
clone size: -; V gene: TRBV18; J gene: TRBJ2-7; D gene: TRBD2; CDR3 DNA: TGTGCCAGCTCACTCCGGGACTACCCACGCGAGCAGTACTTC; CDR3 protein: CASSLRDYPREQYF
clone size: -; V gene: TRBV7-2; J gene: TRBJ2-7; D gene: TRBD2; CDR3 DNA: TGTGCCAGCACCCCAGGGGCTAGCGGGGGGAGGGAGCAGTACTTC; CDR3 protein: CASTPGASGGREQYF
clone size: -; V gene: TRBV11-3; J gene: TRBJ2-1; D gene: -; CDR3 DNA: TGTGCCAGCAGCTTAGGCTCGACCTCGGGGAATGAGCAGTTCTTC; CDR3 protein: CASSLGSTSGNEQFF
clone size: -; V gene: TRBV14; J gene: TRBJ2-1; D gene: TRBD2; CDR3 DNA: TGTGCCAGCAGCCAAGTTTCCTCCGGGGGGAGTGAGCAGTTCTTC; CDR3 protein: CASSQVSSGGSEQFF
clone size: -; V gene: TRBV10-1; J gene: TRBJ1-6; D gene: TRBD1; CDR3 DNA: TGCGCCAGCCCAAGGGACAGGACCAATAATTCACCCCTCCACTTT; CDR3 protein: CASPRDRTNNSPLHF
clone size: -; V gene: TRBV11-2; J gene: TRBJ2-5; D gene: -; CDR3 DNA: TGTGCCAGCAGCTTAGCGGGGAAAGAGACCCAGTACTTC; CDR3 protein: CASSLAGKETQYF
clone size: -; V gene: TRBV5-1; J gene: TRBJ1-1; D gene: -; CDR3 DNA: TGCGCCAGCAGCGTAGAAGTGAACACTGAAGCTTTCTTT; CDR3 protein: CASSVEVNTEAFF
clone size: -; V gene: TRBV6-6; J gene: TRBJ1-1; D gene: -; CDR3 DNA: TGTGCCAGCGCGGACACTGAAGCTTTCTTT; CDR3 protein: CASADTEAFF
clone size: -; V gene: TRBV12-3/TRBV12-4; J gene: TRBJ1-5; D gene: TRBD1; CDR3 DNA: TGTGCCAGCAGCAGGGGGCGACAGCCCCAGCATTTT; CDR3 protein: CASSRGRQPQHF
clone size: -; V gene: TRBV7-8; J gene: TRBJ1-6; D gene: TRBD1; CDR3 DNA: TGTGCCAGCAGCCCCAACGGACAGGGATGGTTAGGGAATAATTCACCCCTCCACTTT; CDR3 protein: CASSPNGQGWLGNNSPLHF
clone size: -; V gene: TRBV19; J gene: TRBJ1-2; D gene: -; CDR3 DNA: TGTGCCACAAACCACCTCGGGGGGGGCGTGTATGGCTACACCTTC; CDR3 protein: CATNHLGGGVYGYTF
clone size: once; V gene: TRBV18; J gene: TRBJ1-2; D gene: -; CDR3 DNA: TGTGCCAGCTCACCTCCGACGAAGCGCGACTATGGCTACACCTTC; CDR3 protein: CASSPPTKRDYGYTF
clone size: -; V gene: TRBV30; J gene: TRBJ2-2; D gene: -; CDR3 DNA: TGTGCCTGGAGTGTTGGTCCAGGAGGTACCGGGGAGCTGTTTTTT; CDR3 protein: CAWSVGPGGTGELFF
clone size: few; V gene: TRBV7-9; J gene: TRBJ1-6; D gene: TRBD1; CDR3 DNA: TGTGCCAGCAGCGACGGACGACAGGGTGGTTCACCCCTCCACTTT; CDR3 protein: CASSDGRQGGSPLHF
clone size: -; V gene: TRBV3-1/TRBV3-2; J gene: TRBJ1-2; D gene: -; CDR3 DNA: TGTGCCAGCAGCCAAGATCCTGGGAGGCATGGCTACACCTTC; CDR3 protein: CASSQDPGRHGYTF
clone size: few; V gene: TRBV6-2/TRBV6-3; J gene: TRBJ1-1; D gene: -; CDR3 DNA: TGTGCCAGCAGTCCCTCAGAGGATAGTGCTGAAGCTTTCTTT; CDR3 protein: CASSPSEDSAEAFF
clone size: -; V gene: TRBV4-3; J gene: TRBJ1-6; D gene: TRBD1; CDR3 DNA: TGCGCCAGCAGCCATCGGACAGGTCCAAATTCACCCCTCCACTTT; CDR3 protein: CASSHRTGPNSPLHF
clone size: -; V gene: TRBV19; J gene: TRBJ2-1; D gene: -; CDR3 DNA: TGTGCCAGTAAGTCGGCGGGGAGCCCCTACAATGAGCAGTTCTTC; CDR3 protein: CASKSAGSPYNEQFF
clone size: -; V gene: TRBV28; J gene: TRBJ2-2; D gene: TRBD2; CDR3 DNA: TGTGCCAGCAGTTTAGCGGGAGGGGCCGGGGAGCTGTTTTTT; CDR3 protein: CASSLAGGAGELFF
clone size: -; V gene: TRBV6-5; J gene: TRBJ2-7; D gene: -; CDR3 DNA: TGTGCCAGCAGGGCCCGTAGGGGTAGCTCCTACGAGCAGTACTTC; CDR3 protein: CASRARRGSSYEQYF
clone size: -; V gene: TRBV9; J gene: TRBJ1-3; D gene: -; CDR3 DNA: TGTGCCAGCAGCGTAGGGGGGGCTGGAAACACCATATATTTT; CDR3 protein: CASSVGGAGNTIYF
clone size: -; V gene: TRBV29-1; J gene: TRBJ2-4; D gene: -; CDR3 DNA: TGCAGCGTTGATAGGGACTTAACCAAAAACATTCAGTACTTC; CDR3 protein: CSVDRDLTKNIQYF
clone size: -; V gene: TRBV11-2; J gene: TRBJ2-1; D gene: TRBD2; CDR3 DNA: TGTGCCAGCAGCTTAGTTTCCCGCGTGCAGCCGGGGGGCAATGAGCAGTTCTTC; CDR3 protein: CASSLVSRVQPGGNEQFF
clone size: -; V gene: TRBV7-3; J gene: TRBJ2-5; D gene: -; CDR3 DNA: TGTGCCAGCGGACGGGGTTCCGGAGAGACCCAGTACTTC; CDR3 protein: CASGRGSGETQYF
clone size: -; V gene: TRBV18; J gene: TRBJ2-3; D gene: -; CDR3 DNA: TGTGCCAGCTCACCCGGACAGAGTCGCACAGATACGCAGTATTTT; CDR3 protein: CASSPGQSRTDTQYF
clone size: -; V gene: TRBV7-2; J gene: TRBJ1-1; D gene: TRBD1; CDR3 DNA: TGTGCCAGCAGCTTAGGACAGGGAACCGTAGCTTTCTTT; CDR3 protein: CASSLGQGTVAFF
clone size: -; V gene: TRBV7-8; J gene: TRBJ1-1; D gene: -; CDR3 DNA: TGTGCCACCATGGGGCACACAAGGAACACTGAAGCTTTCTTT; CDR3 protein: CATMGHTRNTEAFF
clone size: once; V gene: TRBV7-9; J gene: TRBJ2-1; D gene: -; CDR3 DNA: TGTGCCAGCAGCTTGGTCGGGGAGCAGTTCTTC; CDR3 protein: CASSLVGEQFF
clone size: -; V gene: TRBV12-3/TRBV12-4; J gene: TRBJ1-1; D gene: -; CDR3 DNA: TGTGCCAGCAGTTTGGGGCGCAGTTCAGCTTTCTTT; CDR3 protein: CASSLGRSSAFF
clone size: -; V gene: TRBV29-1; J gene: TRBJ2-2; D gene: -; CDR3 DNA: TGCAGCGTACAGTCGAGGGCGGGGAACACCGGGGAGCTGTTTTTT; CDR3 protein: CSVQSRAGNTGELFF
clone size: -; V gene: TRBV29-1; J gene: TRBJ2-1; D gene: -; CDR3 DNA: TGCAGCGTTGAAGAGAACACAGCTAATCGTAGGACATCGAACAATGAGCAGTTCTTC; CDR3 protein: CSVEENTANRRTSNNEQFF
clone size: few; V gene: TRBV2; J gene: TRBJ2-3; D gene: -; CDR3 DNA: TGTGCCAGCGGGAGGGACAGGAGCACAGATACGCAGTATTTT; CDR3 protein: CASGRDRSTDTQYF
clone size: -; V gene: TRBV30; J gene: TRBJ1-2; D gene: -; CDR3 DNA: TGTGCCTGGAGTTTCAGGGGTGGCTACACCTTC; CDR3 protein: CAWSFRGGYTF
clone size: once; V gene: TRBV18; J gene: TRBJ2-5; D gene: -; CDR3 DNA: TGTGCCAGCTCAGGGAGGACCTTTCAAGAGACCCAGTACTTC; CDR3 protein: CASSGRTFQETQYF
clone size: few; V gene: TRBV28; J gene: TRBJ2-7; D gene: -; CDR3 DNA: TGTGCCAGCAGTTTTGCAGCGGAGGTCCCCTCCTACGAGCAGTACTTC; CDR3 protein: CASSFAAEVPSYEQYF
clone size: -; V gene: TRBV7-2; J gene: TRBJ1-2; D gene: TRBD1; CDR3 DNA: TGTGCCAGCAGCTTAACCCGACAACAGGGGCTCAACTATGGCTACACCTTC; CDR3 protein: CASSLTRQQGLNYGYTF
clone size: -; V gene: TRBV7-2; J gene: TRBJ1-6; D gene: -; CDR3 DNA: TGTGCCAGCAGCTTAAGACCGACTGGGGGAGGAAATAATTCACCCCTCCACTTT; CDR3 protein: CASSLRPTGGGNNSPLHF
clone size: -; V gene: TRBV4-1; J gene: TRBJ1-4; D gene: -; CDR3 DNA: TGCGCCAGCAGCCAAGAGGCCTCTAATGAAAAACTGTTTTTT; CDR3 protein: CASSQEASNEKLFF
clone size: -; V gene: TRBV28; J gene: TRBJ2-3; D gene: TRBD2; CDR3 DNA: TGTGCCAGCAGTGGATCACTAGCGGGGGTGGATACGCAGTATTTT; CDR3 protein: CASSGSLAGVDTQYF
clone size: -; V gene: TRBV9; J gene: TRBJ1-1; D gene: -; CDR3 DNA: TGTGCCAGCAGCCCCCATATCGGACAGTATAGATGGACTGAAGCTTTCTTT; CDR3 protein: CASSPHIGQYRWTEAFF
clone size: -; V gene: TRBV24-1; J gene: TRBJ1-3; D gene: -; CDR3 DNA: TGTGCCACGGGCGACAGAAACACCATATATTTT; CDR3 protein: CATGDRNTIYF
clone size: -; V gene: TRBV11-2; J gene: TRBJ2-2; D gene: -; CDR3 DNA: TGTGCCAGCAGGCAGGGGTACACCGGGGAGCTGTTTTTT; CDR3 protein: CASRQGYTGELFF
clone size: -; V gene: TRBV6-1; J gene: TRBJ2-1; D gene: TRBD2; CDR3 DNA: TGTGCCAGCAGTGAAGCGCGCCTAGCGGGTAATGAGCAGTTCTTC; CDR3 protein: CASSEARLAGNEQFF